The rows below give T cell receptor beta chains drawn from one sample of a study of blood T cell repertoires in COVID-19. TCRdb's copy holds only in-frame clones and misses some; the assay was immunoSEQ multiplex PCR. The sample carries 390,000 or so clones, roughly nine tenths recorded once. Specimen: PBMCs or T cells enriched from blood (not recorded which). The receptors shown here come from a man aged 18 to 29 who had recovered from COVID-19. CDR3s include the opening cysteine and the closing phenylalanine or tryptophan. Each record gives: V gene, D gene, J gene, clone size, CDR3 protein, CDR3 DNA. D genes are given only for firm matches. Only part of the rows carry a size: once, few, many, or a class if the clone is expanded.

v_gene: TRBV7-5; d_gene: -; j_gene: TRBJ1-3; abundance: -; CDR3aa: CARSLELQVNTIYF; CDR3nt: TGTGCCAGAAGCTTAGAGTTACAGGTAAACACCATATATTTT
v_gene: TRBV4-3; d_gene: -; j_gene: TRBJ1-3; abundance: few; CDR3aa: CASSPLGSSGNTIYF; CDR3nt: TGCGCCAGCAGCCCCCTTGGGAGCTCTGGAAACACCATATATTTT
v_gene: TRBV7-2; d_gene: -; j_gene: TRBJ1-5; abundance: -; CDR3aa: CASSLERGGQPQHF; CDR3nt: TGTGCCAGCAGCTTAGAAAGGGGAGGGCAGCCCCAGCATTTT
v_gene: TRBV6-5; d_gene: -; j_gene: TRBJ2-7; abundance: -; CDR3aa: CASGRSRDYEQYF; CDR3nt: TGTGCCAGCGGTCGGTCCAGGGACTACGAGCAGTACTTC
v_gene: TRBV12-5; d_gene: -; j_gene: TRBJ1-3; abundance: once; CDR3aa: CASGSGVFGNTIYF; CDR3nt: TGTGCTAGTGGTTCAGGGGTTTTCGGAAACACCATATATTTT
v_gene: TRBV9; d_gene: TRBD2; j_gene: TRBJ2-3; abundance: -; CDR3aa: CASSVGSGSGSDTQYF; CDR3nt: TGTGCCAGCAGCGTAGGTAGCGGGAGTGGGTCAGATACGCAGTATTTT
v_gene: TRBV10-3; d_gene: -; j_gene: TRBJ2-3; abundance: -; CDR3aa: CAISDPYTDTQYF; CDR3nt: TGTGCCATCAGTGATCCGTACACAGATACGCAGTATTTT
v_gene: TRBV4-2; d_gene: -; j_gene: TRBJ1-4; abundance: -; CDR3aa: CASSQEPAGETTNEKLFF; CDR3nt: TGTGCCAGCAGCCAAGAGCCAGCGGGGGAAACAACTAATGAAAAACTGTTTTTT
v_gene: TRBV29-1; d_gene: TRBD1; j_gene: TRBJ2-7; abundance: -; CDR3aa: CSVEETGQGFYEQYF; CDR3nt: TGCAGCGTTGAAGAAACGGGACAGGGATTCTACGAGCAGTACTTC
v_gene: TRBV5-8; d_gene: -; j_gene: TRBJ1-5; abundance: -; CDR3aa: CASSLGGRVGNQPQHF; CDR3nt: TGTGCCAGCAGCTTGGGAGGGAGGGTAGGCAATCAGCCCCAGCATTTT
v_gene: TRBV29-1; d_gene: TRBD1; j_gene: TRBJ2-3; abundance: -; CDR3aa: CSVEDWSDRATDTQYF; CDR3nt: TGCAGCGTTGAGGATTGGTCGGACAGGGCCACAGATACGCAGTATTTT
v_gene: TRBV5-1; d_gene: TRBD1; j_gene: TRBJ2-7; abundance: once; CDR3aa: CASNRDRGSYEQYF; CDR3nt: TGCGCCAGCAACCGGGACAGGGGCTCCTACGAGCAGTACTTC
v_gene: TRBV27; d_gene: TRBD1; j_gene: TRBJ1-1; abundance: -; CDR3aa: CASRRTGANTEAFF; CDR3nt: TGTGCCAGCAGACGGACAGGGGCGAACACTGAAGCTTTCTTT
v_gene: TRBV11-2; d_gene: TRBD1; j_gene: TRBJ2-1; abundance: -; CDR3aa: CASSSQDRGLFF; CDR3nt: TGTGCCAGCAGCTCCCAGGACAGGGGGCTGTTCTTC
v_gene: TRBV5-4; d_gene: TRBD1; j_gene: TRBJ1-2; abundance: -; CDR3aa: CASRENRDRGPGYTF; CDR3nt: TGTGCCAGCAGAGAGAACCGGGACAGGGGGCCTGGCTACACCTTC
v_gene: TRBV7-8; d_gene: -; j_gene: TRBJ1-1; abundance: -; CDR3aa: CASSIGGYSEAFF; CDR3nt: TGTGCCAGCAGTATTGGGGGGTATAGTGAAGCTTTCTTT
v_gene: TRBV7-9; d_gene: -; j_gene: TRBJ2-7; abundance: -; CDR3aa: CASSPGKAGREQYF; CDR3nt: TGTGCCAGCAGCCCCGGCAAAGCAGGGAGGGAGCAGTACTTC
v_gene: TRBV6-2/TRBV6-3; d_gene: TRBD2; j_gene: TRBJ2-7; abundance: -; CDR3aa: CASRPRGGGTHYEQYF; CDR3nt: TGTGCCAGCAGACCTCGGGGGGGAGGCACACACTACGAGCAGTACTTC
v_gene: TRBV2; d_gene: -; j_gene: TRBJ1-4; abundance: once; CDR3aa: CASSWGRGSNEKLFF; CDR3nt: TGTGCCAGCAGTTGGGGCAGGGGATCTAATGAAAAACTGTTTTTT
v_gene: TRBV7-9; d_gene: TRBD1; j_gene: TRBJ1-2; abundance: -; CDR3aa: CASSSTGAPDYGYTF; CDR3nt: TGTGCCAGCAGCTCGACAGGGGCCCCAGACTATGGCTACACCTTC
v_gene: TRBV11-2; d_gene: -; j_gene: TRBJ2-1; abundance: -; CDR3aa: CASSQIEYNEQFF; CDR3nt: TGTGCCAGCAGCCAAATAGAATACAATGAGCAGTTCTTC
v_gene: TRBV3-1/TRBV3-2; d_gene: TRBD2; j_gene: TRBJ2-1; abundance: -; CDR3aa: CASSQFSGGGYNEQFF; CDR3nt: TGTGCCAGCAGCCAATTTAGCGGGGGGGGCTACAATGAGCAGTTCTTC
v_gene: TRBV18; d_gene: -; j_gene: TRBJ1-1; abundance: -; CDR3aa: CASSPPVRNTEAFF; CDR3nt: TGTGCCAGCTCACCACCGGTGAGGAACACTGAAGCTTTCTTT
v_gene: TRBV9; d_gene: -; j_gene: TRBJ2-5; abundance: -; CDR3aa: CASSGRGLETQYF; CDR3nt: TGTGCCAGCAGCGGCCGAGGGCTGGAGACCCAGTACTTC
v_gene: TRBV18; d_gene: TRBD1; j_gene: TRBJ1-3; abundance: -; CDR3aa: CASSYTGDENTIYF; CDR3nt: TGTGCCAGCTCATATACAGGGGACGAAAACACCATATATTTT
v_gene: TRBV5-6; d_gene: TRBD1; j_gene: TRBJ1-2; abundance: -; CDR3aa: CASSPYAGQGLYGYTF; CDR3nt: TGTGCCAGCAGCCCCTACGCTGGACAGGGATTATATGGCTACACCTTC
v_gene: TRBV29-1; d_gene: -; j_gene: TRBJ1-2; abundance: -; CDR3aa: CSVSGAFNYGYTF; CDR3nt: TGCAGCGTATCAGGCGCCTTTAACTATGGCTACACCTTC
v_gene: TRBV14; d_gene: TRBD2; j_gene: TRBJ2-1; abundance: -; CDR3aa: CASSQDMAGGPQFF; CDR3nt: TGTGCCAGCAGCCAAGATATGGCGGGGGGGCCCCAGTTCTTC
v_gene: TRBV18; d_gene: TRBD1; j_gene: TRBJ2-7; abundance: -; CDR3aa: CASSSDRGTWSYEQYF; CDR3nt: TGTGCCAGCTCATCAGACAGGGGAACCTGGTCCTACGAGCAGTACTTC
v_gene: TRBV2; d_gene: -; j_gene: TRBJ2-7; abundance: -; CDR3aa: CASLGGYSYEQYF; CDR3nt: TGTGCCAGCCTAGGAGGGTACTCCTACGAGCAGTACTTC
v_gene: TRBV28; d_gene: -; j_gene: TRBJ1-3; abundance: -; CDR3aa: CASSLGRWGVSGNTIYF; CDR3nt: TGTGCCAGCAGTTTGGGCCGATGGGGAGTCTCTGGAAACACCATATATTTT
v_gene: TRBV3-1/TRBV3-2; d_gene: -; j_gene: TRBJ2-3; abundance: once; CDR3aa: CASSHGGKSTDTQYF; CDR3nt: TGTGCCAGCAGCCACGGAGGGAAGAGCACAGATACGCAGTATTTT
v_gene: TRBV6-2/TRBV6-3; d_gene: -; j_gene: TRBJ2-7; abundance: -; CDR3aa: CASSYFWAGEYEQYF; CDR3nt: TGTGCCAGCAGTTACTTTTGGGCAGGGGAGTACGAGCAGTACTTC
v_gene: TRBV9; d_gene: -; j_gene: TRBJ2-2; abundance: -; CDR3aa: CASSVSGVELPRTGELFF; CDR3nt: TGTGCCAGCAGCGTATCGGGTGTGGAGCTACCGAGGACCGGGGAGCTGTTTTTT
v_gene: TRBV3-1/TRBV3-2; d_gene: TRBD2; j_gene: TRBJ2-2; abundance: -; CDR3aa: CASSQERLAVTGELFF; CDR3nt: TGTGCCAGCAGCCAAGAAAGGCTAGCGGTCACCGGGGAGCTGTTTTTT
v_gene: TRBV5-6; d_gene: -; j_gene: TRBJ2-7; abundance: -; CDR3aa: CASSLEEGRYEQYF; CDR3nt: TGTGCCAGCAGCTTGGAGGAGGGCCGCTACGAGCAGTACTTC
v_gene: TRBV3-1/TRBV3-2; d_gene: -; j_gene: TRBJ2-7; abundance: -; CDR3aa: CASSQQGSYEQYF; CDR3nt: TGTGCCAGCAGCCAACAGGGCTCCTACGAGCAGTACTTC
v_gene: TRBV10-2; d_gene: -; j_gene: TRBJ2-1; abundance: -; CDR3aa: CASSAGEVGGWNEQFF; CDR3nt: TGCGCCAGCAGTGCCGGAGAGGTAGGAGGGTGGAATGAGCAGTTCTTC